These 32 T cell receptor beta chains were all obtained from the same sample, sequenced in a study of shared clonotypes between healthy human individuals. The table came from immunoSEQ multiplex PCR; TCRdb's copy has only in-frame clones and leaves some out. This sample has about 380,000 clones, with around 96% found just once. Sequenced: memory CD8+ T cells sorted from blood. Sample subset: CD45RO+ cells pooled with CCR7-negative TemRA cells. The receptors shown here come from a man aged 25-45 years in good health.

The chain carries TRBV4-1 and TRBJ2-1, with TRBD2 matching 13 bases. Germline V CDR1 and CDR2: MGHRA, YSYEKL. This CDR3 comprises 16 residues. The V segment lost 5 bases and the J segment 8 bases; nucleotides outside the gene matches: 9. DNA for the CDR3: TGCGCCAGCAGCTATACTAGCGGGAGGGCCGGCGATGAGCAGTTCTTC. It codes for CASSYTSGRAGDEQFF.

Here the CDR3 DNA reads TGTGCCAGCAGCACGGGACAGGGGAGCACAGATACGCAGTATTTT. As protein: CASSTGQGSTDTQYF. The chain combines TRBV7-3 with TRBJ2-3, with TRBD1 matching over 10 bases. CDR3 length equals 15 residues. The ends lost 5 bases at V and 0 bases at J; junction bases unmatched: 2. CDR1 and CDR2 from the germline V gene are SGHTA and FQGTGA.

The chain couples TRBV5-8 to TRBJ1-3; D not resolved. V lost 0 bases and J lost 3, with 10 bases in between. The CDR3 length is 15 residues. Germline V CDR1 and CDR2: SGHTS, YDEGEE. The CDR3 region has the DNA TGTGCCAGCAGCTTGGCGGCAGGCGTTGGAAACACCATATATTTT. Translated: CASSLAAGVGNTIYF.

The rearrangement links TRBV18 to TRBJ1-2; D not resolved. V was trimmed by 5 bases and J by 0 bases, leaving 10 bases between them. The CDR3 is made up of 14 amino acids. Germline V gives CDR1 KGHSH, CDR2 LQKENI. CDR3 loop: CASSGGLANYGYTF. The CDR3 DNA follows: TGTGCCAGCTCAGGAGGACTTGCTAACTATGGCTACACCTTC.

CDR3 region: CASRFRRSLNQPQHF. CDR3 coding DNA: TGTGCCAGCAGGTTCCGGAGGTCTTTAAATCAGCCCCAGCATTTT. The V call is TRBV28, the J call TRBJ1-5; D gene ambiguous. There are 15 residues in the CDR3. The V gene lost 6 bases and the J gene lost 4 bases, with 16 bases spanning the gap. Germline assignment: CDR1 MDHEN and CDR2 SYDVKM.

This sequence joins TRBV27 and TRBJ1-5; D is unclear. Germline CDR1 reads MNHEY; CDR2 reads SMNVEV (reference sequence). The length of the CDR3 is 16 residues. Trimming cost V 10 bases and J 0 bases, with 19 bases left between them. CDR3 protein: CATSPGSVYSNQPQHF. The CDR3 DNA sequence: TGTGCCACCTCCCCAGGTTCGGTTTATAGCAATCAGCCCCAGCATTTT.

The rearrangement joins TRBV14 to TRBJ2-3; no clear D gene. The CDR3 is made up of 19 amino acids. Germline V gene data show CDR1 as SGHDN and CDR2 as FVKESK. Trimming cost V 1 base and J 0 bases, with 20 bases left between them. This CDR3 is CASSQVYQPAPTSTDTQYF. As DNA, the CDR3 is TGTGCCAGCAGCCAAGTTTACCAGCCAGCCCCGACTAGCACAGATACGCAGTATTTT. The whole variable domain, remainder taken from reference TRBV14 and TRBJ2-3, is EAGVTQFPSHSVIEKGQTVTLRCDPISGHDNLYWYRRVMGKEIKFLLHFVKESKQDESGMPNNRFLAERTGGTYSTLKVQPAELEDSGVYFCASSQVYQPAPTSTDTQYFGPGTRLTVL.

The gene calls are TRBV9 and TRBJ2-3; 7 bases are a match to TRBD2. The V and J ends lost 0 bases and 1 base, in that order; junction bases with no gene match: 2. The length of the CDR3 is 15 residues. In germline, CDR1 is SGDLS, CDR2 YYNGEE. In nucleotides, the CDR3 is TGTGCCAGCAGCGTAGGTGGGAGGGGCACAGATACGCAGTATTTT. Its translation: CASSVGGRGTDTQYF.

J is TRBJ2-3 and V is TRBV27; 10 positions agree with TRBD2. CDR1 and CDR2 from the germline V gene are MNHEY and SMNVEV (reference sequence). This CDR3 contains 15 residues. Trimming cost V 3 bases and J 6 bases; bases outside gene matches: 6. The CDR3 is CASSLSGRAWDTQYF. CDR3 in DNA: TGTGCCAGCAGTTTGAGCGGGAGGGCATGGGATACGCAGTATTTT.

This chain joins TRBV6-5 and TRBJ1-3; unclear D gene. Germline V gene sequence: CDR1 MNHEY, CDR2 SVGAGI. CDR3 length: 13 residues. The V gene lost 2 bases and the J gene lost 2 bases, with 4 bases spanning the gap. DNA of the CDR3: TGTGCCAGCAGTTACCCCCCTGGAAACACCATATATTTT. Its translation: CASSYPPGNTIYF.

As to this clone: Within the sample, other DNA sequences also encode this same CDR3. The V and J genes are TRBV9 and TRBJ2-3; D is unresolved. This CDR3 has 14 residues. The germline V gene has CDR1 SGDLS and CDR2 YYNGEE. The V and J ends lost 0 bases and 0 bases respectively, with 5 bases between them. The CDR3 loop is CASSVGLSTDTQYF. CDR3 in DNA: TGTGCCAGCAGCGTAGGACTTAGCACAGATACGCAGTATTTT.

V gene TRBV7-9 combines with J gene TRBJ2-7, with TRBD1 identical over 11 bases. The V and J ends lost 7 bases and 3 bases, in that order; junction bases with no gene match: 8. The CDR3 is made up of 15 amino acids. The germline gives CDR1 SEHNR, CDR2 FQNEAQ (reference sequence). Written as DNA, the CDR3 is TGTGCCAGCACTTCTCCGGGACAGGGGGGCTACGAGCAGTACTTC. As protein: CASTSPGQGGYEQYF.

V gene TRBV18 combines with J gene TRBJ2-2; D is unclear. V was cut by 7 bases and J by 7 bases, with 10 bases left in between. Germline values: CDR1 KGHSH, CDR2 LQKENI. This CDR3 contains 12 residues. CDR3 loop: CASFSYGGELFF. In nucleotides, the CDR3 is TGTGCCAGCTTTTCGTACGGCGGGGAGCTGTTTTTT.

J is TRBJ1-2 and V is TRBV7-2; no reliable D call. Germline CDR1 SGHTA, CDR2 FQGNSA. Deletions cut 1 base from V and 0 bases from J, with 6 bases between. The CDR3 runs to 14 residues. The DNA for the CDR3 is TGTGCCAGCAGCTTAGGGGGAGCTAACTATGGCTACACCTTC. Protein sequence: CASSLGGANYGYTF.

The CDR3 DNA sequence: TGTGCCAGCAGTCAAAGGACTAGCAGCACAGATACGCAGTATTTT. It translates to CASSQRTSSTDTQYF. J is TRBJ2-3 and V is TRBV6-1; 8 bases map to TRBD2. Germline values: CDR1 MNHNS, CDR2 SASEGT. V lost 5 bases to trimming and J lost 0 bases; unmatched junction nucleotides: 4. CDR3 size: 15 residues.

The chain couples TRBV5-6 to TRBJ1-2, with TRBD1 matching 7 bases. Germline values: CDR1 SGHDT, CDR2 YYEEEE. Trimming cost V 2 bases and J 6 bases; bases outside gene matches: 7. The CDR3 runs 14 residues. As DNA, the CDR3 is TGTGCCAGCAGCTTATACAGGCAGGGGGATGGCTACACCTTC. The encoded protein is CASSLYRQGDGYTF. Combining the CDR3 with reference TRBV5-6 and TRBJ1-2 gives the whole variable domain DAGVTQSPTHLIKTRGQQVTLRCSPKSGHDTVSWYQQALGQGPQFIFQYYEEEERQRGNFPDRFSGHQFPNYSSELNVNALLLGDSALYLCASSLYRQGDGYTFGSGTRLTVV.

The chain couples TRBV12-5 to TRBJ2-2; D is perhaps TRBD2 (6 bases). V was pared by 0 bases and J by 5 bases, with 13 bases between. CDR1 is LGHNT and CDR2 is FRNRAP in the germline V gene. The CDR3 length is 16 residues. DNA of the CDR3: TGTGCTAGTGGTTTGGTACTCGGGAGTGGGACCGGGGAGCTGTTTTTT. Protein product: CASGLVLGSGTGELFF.

The chain employs TRBV28 and TRBJ1-2; D is ambiguous. The CDR3 is 12 residues long. Germline CDR1 reads MDHEN; CDR2 reads SYDVKM. V shed 6 bases and J shed 0 bases, with 5 bases lying between them. CDR3 in amino acids: CASRVANYGYTF. In DNA, the CDR3 is TGTGCCAGCAGGGTAGCTAACTATGGCTACACCTTC.

DNA of the CDR3: TGTGCCAGCAGTGAATACCGAGGGGCGAATGAAAAACTGTTTTTT. This translates into CASSEYRGANEKLFF. V is TRBV25-1 and J is TRBJ1-4; possible D gene TRBD1, 5 bases. CDR3 size: 15 residues. Trimming cost V 0 bases and J 5 bases, with 10 bases left between them. Germline V CDR1 and CDR2: MGHDK, SYGVNS.

The V call is TRBV6-6, the J call TRBJ1-2; D gene unclear. The length of the CDR3 is 16 residues. V gave up 6 bases and J gave up 2 bases, with 19 bases separating them. Germline CDR1 and CDR2: MNHNY and SVGAGI (reference sequence). The CDR3 nucleotides are TGTGCCAGCAGCCGCCGTCCACCAGACCCAAACTATGGCTACACCTTC. Residues: CASSRRPPDPNYGYTF.

V gene TRBV10-3 combines with J gene TRBJ2-2, with D unresolved. Per germline, CDR1 ENHRY and CDR2 SYGVKD. Trimming removed 8 bases from V and 0 bases from J, with 13 bases in between. The CDR3 extends over 15 amino acids. CDR3 nucleotide sequence: TGTGCCATCCCCAAGGGTGAAACGAACACCGGGGAGCTGTTTTTT. It yields the protein CAIPKGETNTGELFF.

The chain is built from TRBV10-3 and TRBJ2-7, with 10 bases matching TRBD2. This CDR3 contains 16 residues. V lost 6 bases to trimming and J lost 3 bases; unmatched junction nucleotides: 11. Germline loops: CDR1 ENHRY, CDR2 SYGVKD. The CDR3 loop reads CAIRPGDSGRYYEQYF. The CDR3 coding sequence is TGTGCCATCAGGCCGGGTGATAGCGGGAGGTACTACGAGCAGTACTTC.

The chain employs TRBV6-5 and TRBJ2-1; no definite D call. CDR1 is MNHEY, CDR2 SVGAGI, per germline. The CDR3 is 16 residues long. V was clipped by 0 bases and J by 3 bases, with 12 bases between them. The DNA for the CDR3 is TGTGCCAGCAGTTACTCGGGGATGTCCTTCTACAATGAGCAGTTCTTC. It encodes CASSYSGMSFYNEQFF.

This rearrangement joins TRBV5-4 to TRBJ2-5; the D is unclear. This CDR3 comprises 11 residues. Germline V gene data show CDR1 as SGHNT and CDR2 as YYREEE (reference sequence). Trimming stripped 5 bases from V and 5 bases from J, with 7 bases between. The CDR3 nucleotides read TGTGCCAGCAGAACTGGGGAGACCCAGTACTTC. It encodes CASRTGETQYF.

The rearrangement links TRBV7-2 to TRBJ2-7, with 9 bases matching TRBD2. Germline trimming cut 0 bases from V and 3 bases from J; bases unmatched to any gene: 3. CDR1 SGHTA and CDR2 FQGNSA come from the germline V gene. The CDR3 runs to 15 residues. The CDR3 sequence: CASSLALAGNYEQYF. CDR3 in DNA: TGTGCCAGCAGCTTAGCTCTAGCGGGAAACTACGAGCAGTACTTC.

As for this clone: Other DNA sequences in this specimen translate into the identical CDR3. The chain links TRBV28 to TRBJ2-3, with D possibly TRBD2 on 6 matching bases. Germline-derived CDR1 and CDR2 are MDHEN and SYDVKM. The CDR3 is 14 amino acids. The germline V and J ends were trimmed by 4 bases and 0 bases, with 8 bases remaining between them. CDR3 sequence: CASSSSGSTDTQYF. CDR3 bases: TGTGCCAGCAGTTCGAGCGGGAGCACAGATACGCAGTATTTT.

The gene calls are TRBV29-1 and TRBJ1-4, with 9 positions matching TRBD1. V shed 4 bases and J 8 bases; nucleotides not matched to a gene: 8. Germline values: CDR1 SQVTM, CDR2 ANQGSEA. There are 14 residues in the CDR3. CDR3 DNA: TGCAGCGTTGGGCTTGAGACAGGGGGAGAAAAACTGTTTTTT. Its translation is CSVGLETGGEKLFF.

The chain links TRBV6-4 to TRBJ2-1; TRBD2 agrees at 10 bases. The CDR3 loop spans 17 amino acids. V lost 3 bases, J lost 2 bases, and 7 bases stayed unmatched. Germline values: CDR1 MRHNA, CDR2 SNTAGT. CDR3 DNA: TGTGCCAGCAGTGATTTCACCAGCGGGAGGGCCTACAATGAGCAGTTCTTC. The encoded protein is CASSDFTSGRAYNEQFF.

The chain uses TRBV28 and TRBJ1-4, with D possibly TRBD1 on 5 matching bases. Per germline, CDR1 MDHEN and CDR2 SYDVKM. CDR3 length: 17 residues. Trimming removed 8 bases from V and 3 bases from J, with 22 bases in between. The CDR3 spells CASDTGTGQIPNEKLFF. The DNA of the CDR3 is TGTGCCAGCGATACTGGGACCGGCCAGATCCCTAATGAAAAACTGTTTTTT.

V is TRBV11-3 and J is TRBJ2-1; the match to TRBD2 covers 13 bases. J lost 3 bases, V lost 5 bases, and 4 bases had no gene match. The germline gives CDR1 SGHNT, CDR2 YENEEA. This CDR3 is built from 16 residues. The CDR3 loop reads CASSTGLAGVYNEQFF. The DNA of the CDR3 is TGTGCCAGCAGCACAGGACTAGCGGGAGTCTACAATGAGCAGTTCTTC.

The chain carries TRBV9 and TRBJ2-1, with D perhaps assigned TRBD1 or TRBD2 (5 bases each). Trimming took 3 bases from V and 8 from J, leaving 15 bases between them. This CDR3 has 14 amino acids. CDR1 is SGDLS and CDR2 is YYNGEE in the germline V gene. The CDR3, as DNA: TGTGCCAGCAGCGCCCCTCGGGGCCCAGATGAGCAGTTCTTC. This sequence encodes CASSAPRGPDEQFF. The whole variable domain, filled in from reference TRBV9 and TRBJ2-1, reads DSGVTQTPKHLITATGQRVTLRCSPRSGDLSVYWYQQSLDQGLQFLIQYYNGEERAKGNILERFSAQQFPDLHSELNLSSLELGDSALYFCASSAPRGPDEQFFGPGTRLTVL.

The chain couples TRBV6-5 to TRBJ1-3; a possible D gene is TRBD1 (5 bases). Germline V CDR1 and CDR2: MNHEY, SVGAGI. The CDR3 length is 15 residues. V dropped 2 bases and J dropped 0 bases, with 8 bases sitting between them. CDR3 residues: CASSYGGGSGNTIYF. CDR3 nucleotides: TGTGCCAGCAGTTACGGGGGGGGCTCTGGAAACACCATATATTTT.